A selection of T cell receptor beta chains follows, all from one sample in a study of cytotoxic CD8 clonotypes in ibrutinib-treated CLL. The data were produced by immunoSEQ multiplex PCR, yet TCRdb's version contains in-frame clones alone and is incomplete. The sample shows approximately 22,000 clones, around 70% of them seen only once. Sequenced here: PBMCs, sampled before ibrutinib treatment. The source of these receptors is a human donor with chronic lymphocytic leukemia. The CDR3 runs from the conserved cysteine through the conserved F or W. A D gene is named only where the DNA matches it firmly. Clone size is not always given. Where it is, it says once, few, many or a class for expanded clones.

>.|TRBV9|.|12|TRBJ1-3
TGTGCCAGCAGCGTAGGCGGAAACACCATATATTTT
CASSVGGNTIYF
>few|TRBV10-3|.|14|TRBJ2-7
TGTGCCACCTCCGTCCGGGACTCAAACTACGAGCAGTACTTC
CATSVRDSNYEQYF
>.|TRBV11-2|.|13|TRBJ1-1
TGTGCCAGCAGCTCCTCCGAGGAGAACCGGGCTTTCTTT
CASSSSEENRAFF
>.|TRBV7-3|TRBD2|16|TRBJ2-2
TGTGCCAGCAGCTTAGTCGGCGGGAGGGCCACCGGGGAGCTGTTTTTT
CASSLVGGRATGELFF
>.|TRBV7-6|.|16|TRBJ1-1
TGTGCCAGCAGCTTAGCACCACCCGGAGGGAACACTGAAGCTTTCTTT
CASSLAPPGGNTEAFF
>few|TRBV7-6|TRBD2|13|TRBJ2-3
TGTGCCAGCAGCTACCCAGGCCTAGCGGGAGTCAATTTT
CASSYPGLAGVNF
>.|TRBV18|TRBD2|14|TRBJ2-5
TGTGCCAGCTCACCACCGCTAGCGGGAGAGACCCAGTACTTC
CASSPPLAGETQYF
>.|TRBV5-1|.|14|TRBJ1-1
TGCGCCAGCAGTTCCGTCTCGCTGGGGACTGAAGCTTTCTTT
CASSSVSLGTEAFF
>.|TRBV5-6|.|14|TRBJ1-2
TGTGCCAGCAGCTTGGACAGGGCGATCTATGGCTACACCTTC
CASSLDRAIYGYTF
>.|TRBV5-1|.|15|TRBJ2-2
TGCGCCAGCAGCTTCTCTGTCAGTAACACCGGGGAGCTGTTTTTT
CASSFSVSNTGELFF
>.|TRBV5-1|.|14|TRBJ2-7
TGCGCCAGCAGCTTGGAGGGGGAAACCTACGAGCAGTACTTC
CASSLEGETYEQYF
>.|TRBV7-2|TRBD2|16|TRBJ2-4
TGTGCCAGCAGCCTACCGGGACTAGCGGTTAAAAACATTCAGTACTTC
CASSLPGLAVKNIQYF
>few|TRBV6-5|.|13|TRBJ2-2
TGTGCCAGCAGCCTCAGGGGCACCGGGGAGCTGTTTTTT
CASSLRGTGELFF
>.|TRBV28|.|13|TRBJ1-2
TGTGCCACCGGATCCGGGGTATTCTATGGCTACACCTTC
CATGSGVFYGYTF
>.|TRBV11-2|TRBD2|14|TRBJ2-7
TGTGCCAGCAGCTTAACCCTAGCGGGAGTTGAGCAGTACTTC
CASSLTLAGVEQYF
>.|TRBV30|TRBD2|16|TRBJ2-7
TGTGCCTGGAGCGAGATGAGGACTAGCGGCTACTACGAGCAGTACTTC
CAWSEMRTSGYYEQYF
>.|TRBV10-3|TRBD1|16|TRBJ2-3
TGTGCCATCAGTGAGGCGGACAGGCTTAGCACAGATACGCAGTATTTT
CAISEADRLSTDTQYF
>.|TRBV30|TRBD1|15|TRBJ1-1
TGTGCCTGGAGTGTGTGGGGACAGGGGAACACTGAAGCTTTCTTT
CAWSVWGQGNTEAFF
>.|TRBV10-2|.|15|TRBJ2-2
TGCGCCACCCTGATGGCACAGGGACGAGGCGGGGAGCTGTTTTTT
CATLMAQGRGGELFF
>medium-sized|TRBV21-1|.|16|TRBJ1-4
TGTGCCAGCAGCAATCAGGACAGGGGACCTAATGAAAAACTGTTTTTT
CASSNQDRGPNEKLFF
>.|TRBV6-1|.|13|TRBJ2-7
TGTGCCAGCAGTGAATCAGGGTCCTACGAGCAGTACTTC
CASSESGSYEQYF
>.|TRBV5-6|TRBD1|16|TRBJ2-7
TGTGCCAGCAGCGAACTACCGGACAGGGCCCCCTACGAGCAGTACTTC
CASSELPDRAPYEQYF
>.|TRBV7-2|.|15|TRBJ2-3
TGTGCCAGCAGCTTAGGAGGGGATAGCACAGATACGCAGTATTTT
CASSLGGDSTDTQYF
>.|TRBV5-5|.|15|TRBJ2-7
TGTGCCAGCAGCTTGGCCGGGACATTGACCTACGAGCAGTACTTC
CASSLAGTLTYEQYF
>.|TRBV18|TRBD1|15|TRBJ2-7
TGTGCCAGCTCACAAGCCGGGACAGGGGGTAGCGAGCAGTACTTC
CASSQAGTGGSEQYF
>once|TRBV11-3|TRBD1|17|TRBJ2-5
TGTGCCAGCAGCTTAGGCGGCGGACAGGGGCATCGGGAGACCCAGTACTTC
CASSLGGGQGHRETQYF
>.|TRBV15|TRBD2|15|TRBJ2-1
TGTGCCACCAGCAGAGCAGCGGGAGGGTACAATGAGCAGTTCTTC
CATSRAAGGYNEQFF
>.|TRBV6-1|.|13|TRBJ2-3
TGTGCCAGCAGTGCCCGGGCCGCAGATACGCAGTATTTT
CASSARAADTQYF
>few|TRBV2|.|13|TRBJ1-1
TGTGCCAGCAGCTTGGACAAGAACACTGAAGCTTTCTTT
CASSLDKNTEAFF
>.|TRBV28|.|11|TRBJ2-3
TGTGCCAGCAGTTTACAAGATACGCAGTATTTT
CASSLQDTQYF
>.|TRBV2|.|14|TRBJ2-5
TGTGCCAGCAGTGATCTGGAGGGCGGGGAGACCCAGTACTTC
CASSDLEGGETQYF
>.|TRBV5-4|TRBD1|18|TRBJ2-1
TGTGCCAGCAGCTTGGGGGGGACCGGGACAGGGGTTTGGAATGAGCAGTTCTTC
CASSLGGTGTGVWNEQFF
>.|TRBV9|.|14|TRBJ2-7
TGTGCCAGCAGCGTAGATCTGGGCCCCTACGAGCAGTACTTC
CASSVDLGPYEQYF
>few|TRBV2|TRBD1|14|TRBJ2-7
TGTGCCAGCATTGACAGGGGCCTATCCTACGAGCAGTACTTC
CASIDRGLSYEQYF
>.|TRBV6-5|TRBD1|15|TRBJ1-2
TGTGCCAGCAGTCCCTCCGGACAGGGGGTTTATGGCTACACCTTC
CASSPSGQGVYGYTF
>.|TRBV18|TRBD1|15|TRBJ1-6
TGTGCCAGCTCTTTAACAGGGGACCCAAATTCACCCCTCCACTTT
CASSLTGDPNSPLHF
>.|TRBV5-5|.|13|TRBJ2-5
TGTGCCAGCAGCTTGGAGGGCCAAGAGACCCAGTACTTC
CASSLEGQETQYF
>few|TRBV19|.|14|TRBJ2-7
TGTGCCAGTAGTATTGGAGACAGGGCGGGGGAGCAGTACTTC
CASSIGDRAGEQYF
>once|TRBV30|.|19|TRBJ2-7
TGTGCCTGGAGTGTATTCGACAGAAGGGGGGACGAATGGGGTTACGAGCAGTACTTC
CAWSVFDRRGDEWGYEQYF
>.|TRBV15|.|19|TRBJ2-3
TGTGCCACCAGCGAGGGTAGGACAGGTGCTAGCGGAGCCACAGATACGCAGTATTTT
CATSEGRTGASGATDTQYF
>few|TRBV25-1|.|14|TRBJ2-3
TGTGCCAGCAGTCAGGGGACGAGCACAGATACGCAGTATTTT
CASSQGTSTDTQYF
>.|TRBV7-9|.|15|TRBJ1-3
TGTGCCAGCAGCTTTACAGGGAGCTCTGGAAACACCATATATTTT
CASSFTGSSGNTIYF
>few|TRBV29-1|.|11|TRBJ2-3
TGCAGCGTTGGATCGGGAGATACGCAGTATTTT
CSVGSGDTQYF
>few|TRBV6-1|.|11|TRBJ2-7
TGTGCCAGCAGTGGGGCCTACGAGCAGTACTTC
CASSGAYEQYF
>few|TRBV4-2|.|12|TRBJ2-1
TGTGCCAGCAGCCAAGAGTTAAATGAGCAGTTCTTC
CASSQELNEQFF
>.|TRBV9|.|14|TRBJ2-7
TGTGCCAGCAGCCAATTCTTGTCCCCCTACGAGCAGTACTTC
CASSQFLSPYEQYF
>.|TRBV5-4|.|13|TRBJ2-1
TGTGCCAGCAGCTTACCTAGCAACAATGAGCAGTTCTTC
CASSLPSNNEQFF